The 15 T cell receptor beta chains listed next were all sequenced from one sample in a study of metastatic and nonmetastatic thyroid tumors (TCRdb year 2020). None of the patients had been given any treatment before thyroid surgery. Receptor libraries were prepared by PCR. The instrument given in TCRdb is Illumina HiSeq 4000. TCRdb trimmed the raw reads at Q25, called clones with MiXCR and kept productive beta chains. For this sample the table gives 20,000 to 25,000 clones, of which around 30% were detected only once. The leading ten clones occupy 14% of the sample. The sample consisted of blood. These receptors originate from a female donor with papillary thyroid cancer or a benign thyroid nodule (not recorded which). Some clones in this sample may be carry-over from other donors' samples.

The chain joins TRBV20-1 to TRBJ2-5; D is undetermined. V was trimmed by 0 bases and J by 2 bases, leaving 10 bases between them. Germline V CDR1 and CDR2: DFQATT, SNEGSKA (reference sequence). CDR3 length: 14 residues. In DNA form, the CDR3 reads TGCAGTGCTAGAGATCCCGACATGCAAGAGACCCAGTACTTC. Protein: CSARDPDMQETQYF.

The genes are TRBV20-1 and TRBJ2-7, with 7 nucleotides matching TRBD2. The trim removed 6 bases at V and 3 bases at J, leaving 11 bases unmatched. The CDR3 spans 14 residues. Germline CDR1 and CDR2: DFQATT and SNEGSKA (reference sequence). Here the CDR3 reads CSAPRTGGSYEQYF. The CDR3 DNA reads TGCAGTGCCCCGCGAACGGGGGGAAGCTACGAGCAGTACTTC.

This clone is medium-sized by share. The gene calls are TRBV11-2 and TRBJ2-2; TRBD1 matches 10 bases. The length of the CDR3 is 16 residues. The germline CDR1 and CDR2 sequences are SGHAT and FQNNGV. Trimming took 0 bases from V and 4 from J; bases not matched to a gene: 2. Here the CDR3 DNA reads TGTGCCAGCAGCTTAGACCGGGACAGGGGCACCGGGGAGCTGTTTTTT. Its translation is CASSLDRDRGTGELFF.

This clone showed up many times. The chain links TRBV18 to TRBJ1-1; no reliable D call. The germline V gene encodes CDR1 KGHSH and CDR2 LQKENI. This CDR3 is built from 14 residues. Trimming stripped 4 bases from V and 4 bases from J, with 13 bases between. The DNA for the CDR3 is TGTGCCAGCTCACATATCCGACGGACCACTGAAGCTTTCTTT. Translating gives CASSHIRRTTEAFF.

This clone was seen repeatedly, ten times or more. The V call is TRBV29-1, the J call TRBJ1-1; D perhaps matches TRBD1 (6 bases). V shed 6 bases and J shed 2 bases, with 13 bases lying between them. CDR1 and CDR2 from the germline V gene are SQVTM and ANQGSEA. CDR3 size: 13 residues. The CDR3 DNA sequence: TGCAGCGTCCGACGGACAGAAAACACTGAAGCTTTCTTT. This gives the protein CSVRRTENTEAFF.

The genes are TRBV12-3 or TRBV12-4 and TRBJ2-7; D is uncertain. The CDR3 totals 13 residues. Trimming removed 3 bases from V and 1 base from J, with 7 bases in between. Here the CDR3 reads CASSFSSSYEQYV. The CDR3 region has the DNA TGTGCCAGCAGTTTCTCTAGTTCCTACGAGCAGTACGTC.

This clone was counted at least ten times. This sequence joins TRBV30 and TRBJ1-1; D remains unclear. The CDR3 contains 14 residues. Trimming left V 0 bases short and J 13 bases short, with 21 bases between. Germline CDR1 GTSNPN, CDR2 SVGIG (reference sequence). The CDR3 spells CAWSVALGGDNDFF. Written as DNA, the CDR3 is TGTGCCTGGAGTGTAGCCCTAGGTGGCGATAATGATTTCTTT.

V and J are TRBV30 and TRBJ1-6, with 9 positions matching TRBD1. CDR3 length: 15 residues. V lost 0 bases and J lost 7; bases outside the gene matches: 4. CDR1 is GTSNPN and CDR2 is SVGIG in the germline V gene (reference sequence). The CDR3 nucleotides read TGTGCCTGGAGTGTACCGGGACAGGGAAATTCACCCCTCCACTTT. Amino acid sequence: CAWSVPGQGNSPLHF.

This clone ranks as medium-sized. V and J are TRBV7-3 and TRBJ2-7; D call uncertain. The germline CDR1 and CDR2 sequences are SGHTA and FQGTGA. The CDR3 has 13 amino acids. The V and J ends lost 5 bases and 1 base respectively, with 9 bases between them. The CDR3 region has the DNA TGTGCCAGCAGCCCGGTAGGTTCCTACGAGCAGTACTTC. The encoded protein is CASSPVGSYEQYF.

The CDR3 here is CASSQLSSGTSVHNEQFF. DNA for the CDR3: TGTGCCAGCAGTCAATTATCTTCCGGGACTAGCGTACACAATGAGCAGTTCTTC. The rearrangement joins TRBV6-1 to TRBJ2-1, with 10 nucleotides matching TRBD2. The CDR3 consists of 18 residues. In germline, CDR1 is MNHNS, CDR2 SASEGT. V dropped 5 bases and J dropped 5; count of bases not matched to a gene: 15.

The chain combines TRBV7-6 with TRBJ1-2, with D hard to call. The germline gives CDR1 SGHVS, CDR2 FNYEAQ. This CDR3 is built from 14 residues. V lost 0 bases and J 3 bases, leaving 8 bases between the germline ends. The CDR3 DNA follows: TGTGCCAGCAGCTTAGCGCCGACTGACTATGGCTACACCTTC. This gives the protein CASSLAPTDYGYTF.

The chain joins TRBV19 to TRBJ2-7, with TRBD2 identical over 10 bases. The V gene end was trimmed by 5 bases and the J gene end by 2 bases; junction bases not matched to a gene: 6. The CDR3 is 15 residues long. CDR1 and CDR2 (germline): LNHDA, SQIVND (reference sequence). CDR3 in amino acids: CASSLSGLATYEQYF. The CDR3 DNA reads TGTGCCAGTAGTCTGTCGGGACTAGCGACCTACGAGCAGTACTTC. Using reference TRBV19 and TRBJ2-7 for the parts outside the CDR3, the full variable domain is DGGITQSPKYLFRKEGQNVTLSCEQNLNHDAMYWYRQDPGQGLRLIYYSQIVNDFQKGDIAEGYSVSREKKESFPLTVTSAQKNPTAFYLCASSLSGLATYEQYFGPGTRLTVT.

This sequence joins TRBV18 and TRBJ1-1; weak D call: TRBD1 (5 bases). Germline V lookup: CDR1 KGHSH, CDR2 LQKENI. V lost 5 bases to trimming and J lost 0 bases, with 10 bases between them. This CDR3 is 14 amino acids long. In nucleotides, the CDR3 is TGTGCCAGCTCAGTCCAGGGTATGAACACTGAAGCTTTCTTT. It yields the protein CASSVQGMNTEAFF.

Only a few counts were recorded for this clone. The chain links TRBV19 to TRBJ1-4; D is possibly TRBD1 (6 bases). V was clipped by 5 bases and J by 0 bases, with 10 bases between them. Germline-derived CDR1 and CDR2 are LNHDA and SQIVND (reference sequence). The CDR3 totals 15 residues. The CDR3 loop is CASSPTGATNEKLFF. CDR3 coding DNA: TGTGCCAGTAGTCCGACAGGCGCAACTAATGAAAAACTGTTTTTT.

This clone was recorded many times. This sequence may be a read error, since a much larger clone differs from it by one base. J is TRBJ2-5 and V is TRBV6-2 or TRBV6-3; 8 nucleotides align to TRBD2. The CDR3 has 17 amino acids. Germline V gene sequence: CDR1 MNHEY, CDR2 SVGEGT. The V gene end was trimmed by 4 bases and the J gene end by 5 bases; junction bases not matched to a gene: 15. The DNA of the CDR3 is TGTGCCAGCAGTTCGGGGAGCTTCAGCGGGGGAGGGGAGACCCAGTACTTC. Amino acid sequence: CASSSGSFSGGGETQYF.